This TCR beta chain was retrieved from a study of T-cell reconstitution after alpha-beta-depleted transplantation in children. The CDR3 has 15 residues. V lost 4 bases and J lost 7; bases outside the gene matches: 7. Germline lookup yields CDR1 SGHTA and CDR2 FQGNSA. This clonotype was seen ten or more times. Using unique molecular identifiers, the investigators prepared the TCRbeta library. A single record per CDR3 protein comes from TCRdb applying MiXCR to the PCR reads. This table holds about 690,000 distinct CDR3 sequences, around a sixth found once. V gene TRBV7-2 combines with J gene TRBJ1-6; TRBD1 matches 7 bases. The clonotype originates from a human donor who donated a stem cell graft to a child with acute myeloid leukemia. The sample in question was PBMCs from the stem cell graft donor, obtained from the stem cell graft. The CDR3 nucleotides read TGTGCCAGCAGCTCCAGACAGGGCGGGAATTCACCCCTCCACTTT. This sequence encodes CASSSRQGGNSPLHF.